Listed here are 21 T cell receptor beta chains from one sample, sequenced in a study of CD8+CD57+ T cells in acquired aplastic anemia. Sequencing was done on patients that had shown CD8+CD57+ cell expansion by flow cytometry. TCR beta VDJ combinations and CDR3 sequences were profiled from genomic DNA. Each CDR3 protein is one row after TCRdb ran MiXCR on the reads. The sample includes 150,000 to 160,000 distinct CDR3 sequences, over 50% of them seen just once. Sequencing was performed on sorted CD4+, CD8+, or CD8+CD57+ T cells (not recorded which) from PBMCs. The receptor set was obtained from a human donor with aplastic anemia.

This clonotype came up many times. Here the CDR3 reads CAISKTGDNEQFF. For the CDR3, the DNA is TGTGCCATCAGCAAGACAGGGGACAATGAGCAGTTCTTC. V usage is TRBV10-3 and J usage is TRBJ2-1, with 8 bases lining up with TRBD1. This CDR3 contains 13 residues. V trimming: 6 bases; J trimming: 5 bases; junction bases outside the gene matches: 3. CDR1 is ENHRY, CDR2 SYGVKD, per germline.

The V gene is TRBV7-9, the J gene TRBJ1-2; D is uncertain. CDR3 length: 15 residues. The V end lost 1 base, the J end lost 4 bases, and 13 bases lay between the germline ends. Germline-derived CDR1 and CDR2 are SEHNR and FQNEAQ (reference sequence). The DNA of the CDR3 is TGTGCCAGCAGCTTAGAGGTCCAGTATATCTATGGCTACACCTTC. Amino acid sequence: CASSLEVQYIYGYTF.

There are a few counts of this clonotype. The chain combines TRBV27 with TRBJ2-2; D may be TRBD1 (5 bases). Trimming stripped 3 bases from V and 1 base from J, with 12 bases between. The germline V gene has CDR1 MNHEY and CDR2 SMNVEV (reference sequence). The CDR3 totals 16 residues. The CDR3 coding sequence is TGTGCCAGCAGTTTTTTGGGGCCGGAGAACACCGGGGAGCTGTTTTTT. It is translated as CASSFLGPENTGELFF.

This clonotype has more than one count but fewer than ten. The rearrangement joins TRBV4-2 to TRBJ2-7, with D possibly matching TRBD2 (6 bases). In germline, CDR1 is LGHNA, CDR2 YNFKEQ. V lost 0 bases to trimming and J lost 7 bases, with 10 bases between them. The CDR3 extends over 13 amino acids. For the CDR3, the DNA is TGTGCCAGCAGCCAAGAGGCGGGGCGGGAGCAGTACTTC. It translates to CASSQEAGREQYF.

The genes are TRBV7-2 and TRBJ1-5; D might be TRBD1 (5 bases). Germline lookup yields CDR1 SGHTA and CDR2 FQGNSA. CDR3 length: 13 amino acids. Deletions cut 5 bases from V and 6 bases from J, with 11 bases between. The DNA for the CDR3 is TGTGCCAGCAGCCTCAGGGTGGCTCAGCCCCAGCATTTT. Its translation: CASSLRVAQPQHF.

This chain connects TRBV12-3 or TRBV12-4 to TRBJ1-5; 7 bases match TRBD1. CDR3 size: 14 residues. The V segment lost 7 bases and the J segment 5 bases; nucleotides outside the gene matches: 8. CDR3 sequence: CASKTGRGDQPQHF. The CDR3 nucleotides read TGTGCCAGCAAGACAGGGCGAGGGGATCAGCCCCAGCATTTT.

V usage is TRBV7-2 and J usage is TRBJ2-1; tentative D call: TRBD2 (5 bases). Looked up from germline, CDR1 is SGHTA and CDR2 is FQGNSA. This CDR3 region has 13 residues. The ends were cut back, 3 bases at V and 5 bases at J, with 8 bases in the middle. CDR3 DNA sequence: TGTGCCAGCAGCTTCTACGGGGACAATGAGCAGTTCTTC. Translated, it gives CASSFYGDNEQFF. The full variable domain, rest sourced from reference TRBV7-2 and TRBJ2-1, is GAGVSQSPSNKVTEKGKDVELRCDPISGHTALYWYRQSLGQGLEFLIYFQGNSAPDKSGLPSDRFSAERTGGSVSTLTIQRTQQEDSAVYLCASSFYGDNEQFFGPGTRLTVL.

J is TRBJ2-1 and V is TRBV11-2, with 9 bases lining up with TRBD2. Trimming at V came to 7 bases and at J to 4 bases, leaving 8 bases not matched to a gene. CDR1 is SGHAT, CDR2 FQNNGV, per germline. This CDR3 is built from 15 residues. The CDR3 here is CASTSPSGVYNEQFF. The CDR3 nucleotides are TGTGCCAGCACCTCCCCTAGCGGGGTATACAATGAGCAGTTCTTC.

As regards this clonotype: Given a much more abundant clone one base away, this may be a read error. The J gene is TRBJ1-3, the V gene TRBV7-8; D is ambiguous. The CDR3 totals 14 residues. Trimming removed 5 bases from V and 0 bases from J, with 8 bases in between. The germline CDR1 and CDR2 sequences are SGHVS and FQNEAQ. The DNA of the CDR3 is TGTGCCAGCAGCCCCCGGGACTCTGGAAACACCATATATTTT. Translation: CASSPRDSGNTIYF.

This clonotype was counted a few times. This rearrangement joins TRBV27 to TRBJ2-1, with D possibly matching TRBD2 (6 bases). Germline CDR1 and CDR2: MNHEY and SMNVEV (reference sequence). The CDR3 is 15 amino acids. Trimming cost V 6 bases and J 5 bases, with 17 bases left between them. CDR3 loop: CASSKGGTYDNEQFF. Here the CDR3 DNA reads TGTGCCAGCAGCAAGGGCGGGACGTACGACAATGAGCAGTTCTTC.

The chain recombines TRBV20-1 with TRBJ2-1, with a tentative D call TRBD1 (6 bases). Trimming took off 6 bases at V and 4 bases at J, with 16 bases between the two ends. Germline CDR1 DFQATT, CDR2 SNEGSKA (reference sequence). The CDR3 consists of 14 residues. The CDR3 region has the DNA TGCAGTGCCAGCAGCTCACAGGGTTACAATGAGCAGTTCTTC. Its protein is CSASSSQGYNEQFF.

This clonotype was found many times. This chain links TRBV4-3 with TRBJ1-2, with D possibly TRBD1 on 6 matching bases. Germline V gene sequence: CDR1 LGHNA, CDR2 YSLEER. V was cut by 1 base and J by 4 bases, with 7 bases left in between. CDR3 size: 13 residues. The CDR3 loop reads CASSQGGGYGYTF. The CDR3 nucleotides read TGCGCCAGCAGCCAAGGAGGGGGCTATGGCTACACCTTC.

This clonotype appeared many times. The CDR3: CASSVGGAGSYEQYF. In DNA form, the CDR3 reads TGTGCCAGCAGCGTAGGCGGGGCCGGCTCCTACGAGCAGTACTTC. The chain combines TRBV9 with TRBJ2-7; tentatively, D is TRBD2 (6 bases). Trimming took 0 bases from V and 0 from J, leaving 10 bases between them. The CDR3 spans 15 residues. Germline CDR1 is SGDLS and CDR2 is YYNGEE.

This chain connects TRBV25-1 to TRBJ2-1, with D possibly matching TRBD2 (6 bases). The CDR3 consists of 16 residues. CDR1 MGHDK and CDR2 SYGVNS come from the germline V gene. V lost 7 bases, J lost 7 bases, and 23 bases lay in between. The CDR3 region is CASTGMQGGGKNEQFF. The DNA of the CDR3 is TGTGCCAGCACCGGAATGCAGGGTGGGGGGAAGAATGAGCAGTTCTTC.

This clonotype is a singleton in its sample. The chain is built from TRBV9 and TRBJ2-7, with D unclear. Trimming took 0 bases from V and 5 from J, leaving 15 bases between them. The CDR3 extends over 15 amino acids. Per germline, CDR1 SGDLS and CDR2 YYNGEE. CDR3 sequence: CASSVEGRRGNEQYF. CDR3 coding DNA: TGTGCCAGCAGCGTAGAAGGTCGCCGAGGAAACGAGCAGTACTTC.

The chain employs TRBV5-1 and TRBJ1-6; D unclear. V shed 2 bases and J shed 10 bases, with 10 bases lying between them. The CDR3 is 13 residues long. The germline CDR1 and CDR2 sequences are SGHRS and YFSETQ. CDR3 in amino acids: CASSFRVGSPLHF. As DNA, the CDR3 is TGCGCCAGCAGCTTTCGGGTTGGGTCACCCCTCCACTTT.

This clonotype was detected many times. The chain employs TRBV4-2 and TRBJ2-5; 7 positions match TRBD2. This CDR3 contains 13 residues. With 5 bases clipped from V and 5 bases from J, the junction kept 5 bases outside the gene matches. Germline V gene lookup returns CDR1 LGHNA and CDR2 YNFKEQ. CDR3 DNA: TGTGCCAGCAGCTCGGGGGGAGAGGAGACCCAGTACTTC. Protein: CASSSGGEETQYF.

At least ten counts were recorded for this clonotype. The chain has TRBV6-1 and TRBJ2-5; 13 bases are shared with TRBD2. The CDR3 covers 16 residues. Unmatched junction bases numbered 4, after V lost 6 bases and J lost 0 bases. Germline assignment: CDR1 MNHNS and CDR2 SASEGT. The CDR3 reads CASSGLAGDYQETQYF. The CDR3 DNA sequence: TGTGCCAGCAGCGGACTAGCGGGGGACTACCAAGAGACCCAGTACTTC.

V gene TRBV20-1 combines with J gene TRBJ2-7; 7 nucleotides line up with TRBD1. Trimming removed 0 bases from V and 3 bases from J; junction bases left unmatched: 8. Germline values: CDR1 DFQATT, CDR2 SNEGSKA (reference sequence). The CDR3 consists of 15 residues. The CDR3 region has the DNA TGCAGTGCTAGAGATTTCTCGGACAGGATCTACGAGCAGTACTTC. Translation gives CSARDFSDRIYEQYF.

By share, this clonotype counts as medium-sized. CDR3 nucleotides: TGCAGCGTTGAAAGGGGTGCAGATACGCAGTATTTT. Translation gives CSVERGADTQYF. This sequence joins TRBV29-1 and TRBJ2-3; tentative D call: TRBD1 (5 bases). The CDR3 totals 12 residues. From germline, CDR1 is SQVTM and CDR2 ANQGSEA. V was pared by 2 bases and J by 4 bases, with 7 bases between.

The chain joins TRBV14 to TRBJ2-3; D gene ambiguous. V shed 0 bases and J shed 6 bases, with 10 bases lying between them. Per the germline V gene, CDR1 is SGHDN and CDR2 is FVKESK. CDR3 length: 14 residues. The chain's CDR3 is CASSQEVLWDTQYF. The CDR3 region has the DNA TGTGCCAGCAGCCAAGAGGTCTTATGGGATACGCAGTATTTT.